This TCR beta chain was sequenced in a study of blood T cell repertoires in COVID-19 (dated by TCRdb to the early 2020s). Regarding the research as a whole: The collaborator samples originated in the United States, Italy and Spain and spanned the acute and convalescent phases of COVID-19. The prospective study material was composed of cDNA or gDNA derived from T cells, B-cell-depleted T cells, or PBMCs. Subjects who had been exposed to COVID-19, were actively infected with it, or had recovered from it provided the deeply sampled blood TCRbeta repertoires that made up the dataset. The repertoires were released in a freely available public database intended as a resource for research on the immune response to SARS-CoV-2. The samples were drawn from two sources: the first 160 participants of the ongoing ImmuneRACE study, and 1,254 subjects contributed by 6 global collaborators. A de-identified subject ID, COVID-19 status, age in years and sex were almost always included in the sample metadata. Where available, HLA class I and class II types were obtained from metadata supplied by the sample provider rather than from assay-based typing. Findings and caveats that apply to the study as a whole: The amount of clinical and demographic metadata varied by source and participant and was provided uncurated.

TCRbeta CDR3 regions were amplified from genomic DNA by means of the immunoSEQ Assay, a bias-controlled multiplex PCR. From the authors' description of their analysis: Nucleated cell counts per sample were estimated from amplification of reference gene primers within the assay. Sequence reads were collapsed and filtered to measure the absolute abundance of every unique TCRbeta CDR3 rearrangement. For each sample, productive Simpson clonality was calculated as the square root of Simpson's diversity index over productive rearrangements. Drawn from immuneACCESS, this table holds only the in-frame rearrangements with V and J called that TCRdb kept. Clones are partly lost; checked studies trace under half to an unresolved V gene and leave the rest unexplained. V and J calls plus clone size are reproduced from that table; the DNA served to infer D and trimming. The sample table lists 150,000 to 200,000 clones, over 85% of them with a count of one. The biggest ten clones account for 18% of the sample.

Collaborating institutions collected whole blood in K2EDTA tubes following their own protocols. For TCRbeta analysis, collaborators shipped samples in one of three forms: frozen whole blood, isolated PBMCs, or DNA extracted from either of those sample types. A note on this clone: This clone's antigen is unknown. No base qualities exist here, and no much larger clone lies one base off it.

For CDR1 and CDR2, the germline V gene lists KGHSH and LQKENI. There are 15 amino acids in the CDR3, from cysteine to phenylalanine inclusive. The read is trimmed to its CDR3 DNA, 45 bases read in frame from base 1. V sheds 6 bases and J sheds 3 bases, leaving 15 bases between their ends. Material: peripheral blood. The TCR originated in a man aged 55 to 70 with active or convalescent COVID-19. The chain is assembled from TRBV18 and TRBJ2-4; the best D guess is TRBD2, with 6 bases matching. The CDR3 protein: CASSVGVGGKNIQYF. The DNA reads as follows: TGTGCCAGCTCCGTCGGAGTGGGGGGCAAAAACATTCAGTACTTC.